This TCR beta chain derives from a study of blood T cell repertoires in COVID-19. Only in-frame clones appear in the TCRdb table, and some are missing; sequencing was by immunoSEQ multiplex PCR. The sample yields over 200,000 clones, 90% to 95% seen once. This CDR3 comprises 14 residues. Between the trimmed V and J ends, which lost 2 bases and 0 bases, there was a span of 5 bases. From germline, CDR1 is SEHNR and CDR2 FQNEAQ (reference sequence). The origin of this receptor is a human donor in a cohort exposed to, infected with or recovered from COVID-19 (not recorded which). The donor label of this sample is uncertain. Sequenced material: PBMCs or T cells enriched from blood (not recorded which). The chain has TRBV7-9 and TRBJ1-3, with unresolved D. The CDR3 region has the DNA TGTGCCAGCAGCTTAAGGAGCTCTGGAAACACCATATATTTT. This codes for CASSLRSSGNTIYF. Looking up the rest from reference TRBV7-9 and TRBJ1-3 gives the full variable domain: DTGVSQNPRHKITKRGQNVTFRCDPISEHNRLYWYRQTLGQGPEFLTYFQNEAQLEKSRLLSDRFSAERPKGSFSTLEIQRTEQGDSAMYLCASSLRSSGNTIYFGEGSWLTVV.